Each of the 27 T cell receptor beta chains below was sequenced from the same sample in a study of cytomegalovirus exposure and HLA in healthy donors. Vbeta (60) and Jbeta (13) primers were used in the PCR. Here immunoSEQ multiplex PCR was the method, and the copy in TCRdb shows in-frame clones only, minus some. The sample includes approximately 190,000 clones, roughly 12% of them seen just once. Input material: PBMCs. Every receptor here comes from a man between 45 and 60 years old in good health and CMV-seropositive.

A few counts support this clone. This sequence joins TRBV5-4 and TRBJ2-1; TRBD2 is a possible D gene (5 bases). This CDR3 is built from 13 residues. Germline-derived CDR1 and CDR2 are SGHNT and YYREEE (reference sequence). V was cut by 2 bases and J by 7 bases, with 10 bases left in between. CDR3 sequence (DNA): TGTGCCAGCAGCTTAACGGGGTTTAATGAGCAGTTCTTC. Protein sequence: CASSLTGFNEQFF.

V gene TRBV11-3 combines with J gene TRBJ2-7, with D perhaps matching TRBD1 (6 bases). V was pared by 5 bases and J by 7 bases, with 27 bases between. This CDR3 has 17 amino acids. The V gene's germline CDR1 is SGHNT and CDR2 YENEEA. Here the CDR3 DNA reads TGTGCCAGCAGCCCACCCACCTCAGGGGCAGGGGTGGGGGAGCAGTACTTC. Amino acid sequence: CASSPPTSGAGVGEQYF.

This clone occurred a few times. The rearrangement joins TRBV5-4 to TRBJ2-5, with TRBD2 as a possible D gene (6 bases). V lost 4 bases and J lost 2, with 12 bases in between. The CDR3 is 14 residues long. The germline CDR1 and CDR2 sequences are SGHNT and YYREEE (reference sequence). The CDR3 bases are TGTGCCAGCAGCCGCAGACTAGGGCAAGAGACCCAGTACTTC. Translated: CASSRRLGQETQYF.

The chain couples TRBV6-5 to TRBJ2-7, with TRBD2 as a possible D gene (6 bases). CDR1 is MNHEY and CDR2 is SVGAGI in the germline V gene. There are 15 residues in the CDR3. V lost 10 bases and J lost 0, with 19 bases in between. The CDR3 loop reads CATEDRRGISYEQYF. The CDR3 DNA sequence: TGTGCCACCGAGGATCGGCGGGGAATCTCCTACGAGCAGTACTTC.

J is TRBJ2-3 and V is TRBV5-5; possibly TRBD1 for D (5 bases). V was shortened by 1 base and J by 1 base, with 10 bases between the two germline ends. The CDR3 runs 15 residues. In germline, CDR1 is SGHKS, CDR2 YYEKEE (reference sequence). CDR3 bases: TGTGCCAGCAGCTTGCAGGGTTTGGGCACAGATACGCAGTATTTT. Its translation is CASSLQGLGTDTQYF.

This clone has more than one count but fewer than ten. The V gene is TRBV5-6, the J gene TRBJ1-5; TRBD1 agrees at 7 bases. The trim removed 1 base at V and 2 bases at J, leaving 6 bases unmatched. This CDR3 is built from 16 residues. The germline V gene encodes CDR1 SGHDT and CDR2 YYEEEE. The CDR3: CASSLNSGTGNQPQHF. The CDR3, as DNA: TGTGCCAGCAGCTTGAATTCAGGGACAGGCAATCAGCCCCAGCATTTT.

This clone was seen only a few times. The chain links TRBV9 to TRBJ1-1; tentatively, D is TRBD1 (5 bases). Germline-derived CDR1 and CDR2 are SGDLS and YYNGEE. The CDR3 consists of 16 residues. V was pared by 4 bases and J by 0 bases, with 16 bases between. The CDR3 region is CASSPEAGMMNTEAFF. The CDR3, as DNA: TGTGCCAGCAGCCCCGAGGCAGGGATGATGAACACTGAAGCTTTCTTT.

The chain joins TRBV7-2 to TRBJ2-5, with TRBD1 matching over 9 bases. The CDR3 runs to 13 residues. The germline gives CDR1 SGHTA, CDR2 FQGNSA. V lost 4 bases and J lost 4; bases outside the gene matches: 1. The CDR3: CASSSTGGETQYF. The CDR3 DNA reads as TGTGCCAGCAGCTCGACAGGGGGAGAGACCCAGTACTTC.

This clone was picked up a small number of times. CDR3 loop: CASSENRDRNNEKLFF. In nucleotides, the CDR3 is TGTGCCAGCAGTGAAAACAGGGATAGGAATAATGAAAAACTGTTTTTT. This chain connects TRBV25-1 to TRBJ1-4; D perhaps matches TRBD1 (6 bases). The germline gives CDR1 MGHDK, CDR2 SYGVNS. V shed 2 bases and J shed 4 bases, with 14 bases lying between them. The length of the CDR3 is 16 residues.

A few counts support this clone. The gene calls are TRBV5-4 and TRBJ2-1; the D gene is possibly TRBD2 (6 bases). The CDR3 has 16 residues. Germline V gene lookup returns CDR1 SGHNT and CDR2 YYREEE (reference sequence). The germline V and J ends were trimmed by 0 bases and 8 bases, with 18 bases remaining between them. The CDR3 nucleotides read TGTGCCAGCAGCTTGGTTCGCAGCGGGTCTGGGGATGAGCAGTTCTTC. Encoded protein: CASSLVRSGSGDEQFF.

CDR3 nucleotide sequence: TGTGCCAGCAGTCTCACCGGGACAGCCTACGAGCAGTACTTC. Translating it yields CASSLTGTAYEQYF. The rearrangement joins TRBV11-2 to TRBJ2-7; TRBD1 agrees at 7 bases. The CDR3 sequence is 14 residues long. Germline V gene data show CDR1 as SGHAT and CDR2 as FQNNGV. V lost 6 bases and J lost 2; bases outside the gene matches: 7.

This clone has just a few counts. The V and J genes are TRBV7-9 and TRBJ1-1, with a possible D match to TRBD1 (5 bases). Germline CDR1 and CDR2: SEHNR and FQNEAQ (reference sequence). The V and J ends lost 6 bases and 7 bases respectively, with 24 bases between them. The CDR3 consists of 16 residues. The CDR3 loop reads CASRSGGAGFEGEAFF. The CDR3 DNA follows: TGTGCCAGCAGATCTGGAGGGGCAGGGTTCGAGGGTGAAGCTTTCTTT.

This clone was detected only a few times. The gene calls are TRBV5-1 and TRBJ1-4; 10 nucleotides agree with TRBD1. Germline V lookup: CDR1 SGHRS, CDR2 YFSETQ. V lost 4 bases and J lost 3; bases outside the gene matches: 9. The CDR3 loop spans 17 amino acids. CDR3 DNA sequence: TGCGCCAGCAGCGAACGGACAGGGGGATCTGCTAATGAAAAACTGTTTTTT. This translates into CASSERTGGSANEKLFF.

This clone was seen a few times. The CDR3 sequence is CASSWGDNTGELFF. The CDR3 DNA follows: TGCGCCAGCAGCTGGGGAGACAACACCGGGGAGCTGTTTTTT. The gene calls are TRBV5-1 and TRBJ2-2; D is perhaps TRBD2 (5 bases). The CDR3 runs to 14 residues. The V end lost 3 bases, the J end lost 2 bases, and 8 bases lay between the germline ends. Germline CDR1 and CDR2: SGHRS and YFSETQ. Supplemented by reference TRBV5-1 and TRBJ2-2, the full variable domain reads KAGVTQTPRYLIKTRGQQVTLSCSPISGHRSVSWYQQTPGQGLQFLFEYFSETQRNKGNFPGRFSGRQFSNSRSEMNVSTLELGDSALYLCASSWGDNTGELFFGEGSRLTVL.

The CDR3 coding sequence is TGTGCCAGTAGTAGTGGCCTAGGACAGGGTAGCAATCAGCCCCAGCATTTT. Translating it yields CASSSGLGQGSNQPQHF. The chain employs TRBV19 and TRBJ1-5; TRBD1 agrees at 8 bases. The germline gives CDR1 LNHDA, CDR2 SQIVND (reference sequence). The CDR3 extends over 17 amino acids. The V segment lost 4 bases and the J segment 0 bases; nucleotides outside the gene matches: 8. The full variable domain, with the rest looked up from reference TRBV19 and TRBJ1-5, is DGGITQSPKYLFRKEGQNVTLSCEQNLNHDAMYWYRQDPGQGLRLIYYSQIVNDFQKGDIAEGYSVSREKKESFPLTVTSAQKNPTAFYLCASSSGLGQGSNQPQHFGDGTRLSIL.

This sequence joins TRBV4-2 and TRBJ1-4, with D unresolved. Trimming stripped 1 base from V and 4 bases from J, with 13 bases between. Germline V gene data show CDR1 as LGHNA and CDR2 as YNFKEQ. CDR3 length equals 16 residues. The CDR3 bases are TGTGCCAGCAGCCAAGCAGAATTACCGTATAATGAAAAACTGTTTTTT. Translation gives CASSQAELPYNEKLFF.

The chain employs TRBV15 and TRBJ1-1; D is possibly TRBD1 (6 bases). Trimming cost V 0 bases and J 9 bases, with 17 bases left between them. The V gene's germline CDR1 is LNHNV and CDR2 YYDKDF (reference sequence). This CDR3 spans 15 amino acids. The DNA of the CDR3 is TGTGCCACCAGCAGAGATAGTGTGGGGGACACCAAAGCTTTCTTT. As protein: CATSRDSVGDTKAFF. Full variable domain (missing parts from reference TRBV15 and TRBJ1-1): DAMVIQNPRYQVTQFGKPVTLSCSQTLNHNVMYWYQQKSSQAPKLLFHYYDKDFNNEADTPDNFQSRRPNTSFCFLDIRSPGLGDTAMYLCATSRDSVGDTKAFFGQGTRLTVV.

This clone was seen only a few times. This chain uses TRBV9 with TRBJ2-3, with D maybe TRBD2 (6 bases). The CDR3 consists of 15 residues. CDR1 is SGDLS and CDR2 is YYNGEE in the germline V gene. The V and J ends lost 6 bases and 6 bases respectively, with 20 bases between them. The CDR3: CASKRAGREEDTQYF. CDR3 sequence (DNA): TGTGCCAGCAAACGCGCGGGGAGAGAAGAGGATACGCAGTATTTT. Using reference TRBV9 and TRBJ2-3 for the parts outside the CDR3, the full variable domain is DSGVTQTPKHLITATGQRVTLRCSPRSGDLSVYWYQQSLDQGLQFLIQYYNGEERAKGNILERFSAQQFPDLHSELNLSSLELGDSALYFCASKRAGREEDTQYFGPGTRLTVL.

In this sample, this clone turned up a few times. V and J are TRBV2 and TRBJ1-6; 7 nucleotides match TRBD1. Germline-derived CDR1 and CDR2 are SNHLY and FYNNEI. V gave up 7 bases and J gave up 2 bases; unmatched junction bases: 8. The CDR3 extends over 16 amino acids. CDR3 nucleotides: TGTGCCAGCACCGAGGAGGGGGCGGCCTATAATTCACCCCTCCACTTT. It codes for CASTEEGAAYNSPLHF.

This clone was seen more than once but under ten times. Other DNA sequences in this specimen translate into the identical CDR3. The chain links TRBV25-1 to TRBJ1-6; 7 nucleotides line up with TRBD1. V lost 5 bases to trimming and J lost 5 bases; unmatched junction nucleotides: 3. The CDR3 contains 14 residues. Germline V CDR1 and CDR2: MGHDK, SYGVNS. In DNA, the CDR3 is TGTGCCAGCAGTTGGGACAGAGATAATTCACCCCTCCACTTT. Its protein is CASSWDRDNSPLHF.

With respect to this clone: The sample has other DNA sequences that encode this CDR3 too. The chain joins TRBV7-3 to TRBJ1-2; TRBD1 matches at 8 bases. With 5 bases clipped from V and 4 bases from J, the junction kept 6 bases outside the gene matches. The CDR3 has 14 residues. CDR1 is SGHTA, CDR2 FQGTGA, per germline. This CDR3 reads CASSPTGGSYGYTF. In DNA, the CDR3 is TGTGCCAGCAGCCCAACAGGGGGAAGCTATGGCTACACCTTC.

As for this clone: Other DNA sequences in the same sample also yield this CDR3. V is TRBV29-1 and J is TRBJ1-1; D is uncertain. Trimming left V 4 bases short and J 1 base short, with 7 bases between. The CDR3 runs to 12 residues. Germline CDR1 is SQVTM and CDR2 is ANQGSEA. The CDR3 nucleotides are TGCAGCGTTGGCGATTCGAACACTGAAGCTTTCTTT. Its protein is CSVGDSNTEAFF.

This clone was observed a few times. This chain connects TRBV10-3 to TRBJ2-3; the D is unclear. Between the trimmed V and J ends, which lost 4 bases and 0 bases, there was a span of 11 bases. The CDR3 has 15 amino acids. CDR1 is ENHRY and CDR2 is SYGVKD in the germline V gene. This CDR3 reads CAISGRQTSTDTQYF. The CDR3 nucleotides read TGTGCCATCAGTGGCCGACAAACTAGCACAGATACGCAGTATTTT.

The rearrangement uses TRBV4-2 and TRBJ2-2, with D perhaps matching TRBD1 (5 bases). The CDR3 is 16 amino acids. V shed 0 bases and J shed 7 bases, with 15 bases lying between them. The germline CDR1 and CDR2 sequences are LGHNA and YNFKEQ. The CDR3 DNA is TGTGCCAGCAGCCAAGATCAATGGCAGGGTGGCGGGGAGCTGTTTTTT. The encoded protein is CASSQDQWQGGGELFF.

The V and J genes are TRBV5-1 and TRBJ1-6; possibly TRBD1 for D (6 bases). The CDR3 is 17 residues long. The V and J ends lost 0 bases and 6 bases respectively, with 16 bases between them. Germline assignment: CDR1 SGHRS and CDR2 YFSETQ. This CDR3 is CASSLALTRGPNSPLHF. CDR3 in DNA: TGCGCCAGCAGCTTGGCGCTCACCAGGGGACCTAATTCACCCCTCCACTTT.

The sample holds a few counts of this clone. This chain links TRBV10-3 with TRBJ1-1; D may be TRBD1 (5 bases). The germline V and J ends were trimmed by 7 bases and 4 bases, with 19 bases remaining between them. Germline assignment: CDR1 ENHRY and CDR2 SYGVKD. This CDR3 comprises 15 residues. This CDR3 reads CAIKEGKGDRTEAFF. CDR3 DNA: TGTGCCATCAAGGAGGGAAAAGGGGATCGCACTGAAGCTTTCTTT.

The J gene is TRBJ2-3, the V gene TRBV4-3; the match to TRBD2 covers 8 bases. CDR1 is LGHNA and CDR2 is YSLEER in the germline V gene. This CDR3 spans 17 amino acids. V lost 1 base and J lost 6; bases outside the gene matches: 12. CDR3 amino acids: CASSQGAGGLGGDTQYF. In DNA, the CDR3 is TGCGCCAGCAGCCAAGGGGCGGGGGGCCTAGGGGGGGATACGCAGTATTTT.